The clone carrying this TCR beta chain was seen a handful of times. Antigen specificity is unknown. The PCR was carried out with 60 Vbeta primers and 13 Jbeta primers. Using immunoSEQ multiplex PCR, the repertoire was profiled, and TCRdb retains in-frame clones only, with some absent. The table shows about 140,000 clones, with 80% occurring only once. The germline gives CDR1 MGHRA, CDR2 YSYEKL. The V end lost 1 base, the J end lost 1 base, and 7 bases lay between the germline ends. The CDR3 length is 14 residues. The data derive from a study of cytomegalovirus exposure and HLA in healthy donors. Findings and caveats of the study: Sequencing likely generated an artifact that appeared as a cluster of highly shared sequence variants.

V is TRBV4-1 and J is TRBJ1-1; the D is unclear. The receptor's source is a man younger than 40 in good health and CMV-seronegative. Sequences were obtained from PBMCs. This CDR3 reads CASSQAAGNTEAFF. DNA for the CDR3: TGCGCCAGCAGCCAAGCGGCGGGGAACACTGAAGCTTTCTTT.